This T cell receptor beta chain was found in a study of radiotherapy plus CTLA-4 blockade in lung cancer. The CDR3 consists of 13 residues. V was clipped by 7 bases and J by 2 bases, with 9 bases between them. Germline V gene sequence: CDR1 LNHDA, CDR2 SQIVND (reference sequence). This table comes from immunoSEQ multiplex PCR, and its TCRdb copy is limited to in-frame clones, with some not included. The data show more than 95,000 clones, about four fifths seen once. This chain uses TRBV19 with TRBJ1-5; a possible D gene is TRBD1 (5 bases). The sequence was collected from a human donor with non-small cell lung cancer who had a partial response to radiotherapy plus ipilimumab. Source: peripheral blood, taken from a patient treated with radiotherapy plus ipilimumab. DNA for the CDR3: TGTGCCAGTAATACAGGAGGCAATCAGCCCCAGCATTTT. Its protein product is CASNTGGNQPQHF.